This TCR beta chain was sequenced during a study of beta chain features in type 1 diabetes. Study details: Patients were similar to healthy donors in age and gender (as well as in cell yields).

General study points: Patients with Type 1 diabetes showed moderately but significantly shorter TCRB CDR3s in all four CD4+ subsets. Type 1 diabetes patients had VDJ junctions that carried fewer insertions and more deletions.

All of the isolated RNA was reverse transcribed, so expressed TCRB transcripts were sequenced. The data were produced by immunoSEQ multiplex PCR, yet TCRdb's version contains in-frame clones alone and is incomplete. The sample carries about 260,000 clones, about 20% recorded once. With respect to this clone: Antigen specificity is unknown.

The germline V gene encodes CDR1 MNHEY and CDR2 SMNVEV (reference sequence). The CDR3 has 15 amino acids. Trimming left V 6 bases short and J 0 bases short, with 9 bases between. The source is a woman aged 40 to 50 with type 1 diabetes. Sequencing input: naive CD4+ T cells from blood. This chain joins TRBV27 and TRBJ2-6; the D gene is possibly TRBD1 (6 bases). The CDR3 spells CASRIQGSGANVLTF. In DNA form, the CDR3 reads TGTGCCAGCAGAATACAGGGCTCTGGGGCCAACGTCCTGACTTTC.